Presented here are 3 T cell receptor beta chains from one specimen sequenced in a study of cytomegalovirus exposure and HLA in healthy donors. The table came from immunoSEQ multiplex PCR; TCRdb's copy has only in-frame clones and leaves some out. This table has 150,000 to 250,000 clones, 81% appearing once. Sequenced sample: PBMCs. These receptors originate from a woman in her twenties or thirties in good health and CMV-seronegative.

The chain carries TRBV7-2 and TRBJ1-5; tentative D call: TRBD1 (6 bases). Deletions cut 4 bases from V and 0 bases from J, with 7 bases between. CDR1 is SGHTA, CDR2 FQGNSA, per germline. This CDR3 contains 14 residues. This CDR3 is CASSYRVSNQPQHF. CDR3 DNA: TGTGCCAGCAGCTACAGGGTTAGCAATCAGCCCCAGCATTTT.

This clone was picked up one time. V and J are TRBV19 and TRBJ2-2, with 8 bases lining up with TRBD1. Germline CDR1 and CDR2: LNHDA and SQIVND (reference sequence). The CDR3 is 15 amino acids. J was trimmed by 6 bases and V by 9 bases; bases with no gene match: 12. The CDR3 nucleotides read TGTGCCAGCTGCATGGGCAGGGGGCTTTCCGGGGAGCTGTTTTTT. Translation: CASCMGRGLSGELFF.

This clone was recorded once. The rearrangement joins TRBV30 to TRBJ1-4; 8 nucleotides agree with TRBD1. Germline V lookup: CDR1 GTSNPN, CDR2 SVGIG (reference sequence). The length of the CDR3 is 15 residues. Trimming took 3 bases from V and 7 from J; bases not matched to a gene: 10. CDR3 region: CAWSPRQGSVEKLFF. The DNA for the CDR3 is TGTGCCTGGAGCCCAAGACAGGGGAGTGTTGAAAAACTGTTTTTT.